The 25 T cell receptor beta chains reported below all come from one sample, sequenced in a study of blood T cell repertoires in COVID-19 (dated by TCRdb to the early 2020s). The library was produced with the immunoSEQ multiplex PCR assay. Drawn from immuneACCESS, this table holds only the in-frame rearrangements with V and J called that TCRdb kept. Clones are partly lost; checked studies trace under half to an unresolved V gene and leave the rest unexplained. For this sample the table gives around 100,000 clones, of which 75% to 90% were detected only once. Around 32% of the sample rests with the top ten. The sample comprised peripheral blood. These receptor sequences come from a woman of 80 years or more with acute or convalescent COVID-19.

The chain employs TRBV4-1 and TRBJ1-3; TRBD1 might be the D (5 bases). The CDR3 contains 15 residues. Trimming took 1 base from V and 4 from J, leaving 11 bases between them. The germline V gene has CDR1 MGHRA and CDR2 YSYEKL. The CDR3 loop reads CASSQVTGWGNTIYF. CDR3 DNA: TGCGCCAGCAGCCAAGTAACAGGCTGGGGAAACACCATATATTTT.

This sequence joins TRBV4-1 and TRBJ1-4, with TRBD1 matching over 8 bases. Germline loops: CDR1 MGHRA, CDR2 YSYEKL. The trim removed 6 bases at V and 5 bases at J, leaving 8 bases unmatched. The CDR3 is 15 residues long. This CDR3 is CASRSWTGTNEKLFF. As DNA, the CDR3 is TGCGCCAGCAGATCCTGGACAGGGACGAATGAAAAACTGTTTTTT.

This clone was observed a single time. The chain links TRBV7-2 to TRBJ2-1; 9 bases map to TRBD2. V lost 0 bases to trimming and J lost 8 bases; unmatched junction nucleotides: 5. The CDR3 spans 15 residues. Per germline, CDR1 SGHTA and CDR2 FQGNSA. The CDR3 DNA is TGTGCCAGCAGCTTAGCAGGGACTAGCCGGGATGAGCAGTTCTTC. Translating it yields CASSLAGTSRDEQFF.

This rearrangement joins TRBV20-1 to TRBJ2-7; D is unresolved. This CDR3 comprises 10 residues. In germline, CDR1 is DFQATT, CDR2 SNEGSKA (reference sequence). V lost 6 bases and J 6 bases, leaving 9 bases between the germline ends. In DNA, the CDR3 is TGCAGTGCGGTAGCCAGCGAGCAGTACTTC. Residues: CSAVASEQYF.

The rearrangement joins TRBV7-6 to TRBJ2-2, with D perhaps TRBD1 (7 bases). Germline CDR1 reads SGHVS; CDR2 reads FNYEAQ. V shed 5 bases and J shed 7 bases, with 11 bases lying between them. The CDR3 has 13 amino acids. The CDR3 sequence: CASSNRGGGELFF. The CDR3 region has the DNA TGTGCCAGCAGCAACAGGGGAGGCGGGGAGCTGTTTTTT.

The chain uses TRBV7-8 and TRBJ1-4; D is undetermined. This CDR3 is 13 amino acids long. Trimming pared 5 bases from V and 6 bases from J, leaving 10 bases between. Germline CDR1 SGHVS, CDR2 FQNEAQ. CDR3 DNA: TGTGCCAGCAGCCGGAGCATTTATGAAAAACTGTTTTTT. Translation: CASSRSIYEKLFF.

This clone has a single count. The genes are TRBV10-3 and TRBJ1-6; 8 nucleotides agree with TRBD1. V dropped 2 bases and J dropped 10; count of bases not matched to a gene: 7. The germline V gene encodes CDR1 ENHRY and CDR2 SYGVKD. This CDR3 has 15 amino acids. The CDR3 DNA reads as TGTGCCATCAGTGAGCCCCGACAGGGGATCTCACCCCTCCACTTT. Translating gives CAISEPRQGISPLHF.

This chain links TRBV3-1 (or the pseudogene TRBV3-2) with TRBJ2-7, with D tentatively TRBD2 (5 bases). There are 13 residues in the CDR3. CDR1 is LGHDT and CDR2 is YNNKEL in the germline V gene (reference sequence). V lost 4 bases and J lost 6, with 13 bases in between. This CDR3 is CASSPGWAGEQYF. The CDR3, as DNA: TGTGCCAGCAGCCCCGGGTGGGCGGGCGAGCAGTACTTC.

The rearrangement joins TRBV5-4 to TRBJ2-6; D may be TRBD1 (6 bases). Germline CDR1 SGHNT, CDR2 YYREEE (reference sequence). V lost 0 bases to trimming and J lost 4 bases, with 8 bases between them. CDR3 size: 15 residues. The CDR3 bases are TGTGCCAGCAGCTTGGGGGGGCCCGGGGCCAACGTCCTGACTTTC. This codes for CASSLGGPGANVLTF.

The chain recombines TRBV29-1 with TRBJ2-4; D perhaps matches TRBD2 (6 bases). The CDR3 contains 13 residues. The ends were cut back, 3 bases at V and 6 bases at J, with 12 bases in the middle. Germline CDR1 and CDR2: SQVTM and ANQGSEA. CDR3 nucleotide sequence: TGCAGCGTTGAGGGCGGGGCCCGAAACATTCAGTACTTC. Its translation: CSVEGGARNIQYF.

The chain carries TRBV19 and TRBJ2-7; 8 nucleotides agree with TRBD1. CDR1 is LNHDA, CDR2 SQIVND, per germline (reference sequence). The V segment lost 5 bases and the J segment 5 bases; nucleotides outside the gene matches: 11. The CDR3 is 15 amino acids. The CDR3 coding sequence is TGTGCCAGTAGTTCATGGACAGGGAAAGCGGACGAGCAGTACTTC. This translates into CASSSWTGKADEQYF.

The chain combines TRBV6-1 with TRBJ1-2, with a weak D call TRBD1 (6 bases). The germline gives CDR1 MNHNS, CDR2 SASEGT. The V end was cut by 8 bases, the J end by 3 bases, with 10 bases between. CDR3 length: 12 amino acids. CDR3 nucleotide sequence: TGTGCCAGCCAGGACAGCTACTATGGCTACACCTTC. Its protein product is CASQDSYYGYTF.

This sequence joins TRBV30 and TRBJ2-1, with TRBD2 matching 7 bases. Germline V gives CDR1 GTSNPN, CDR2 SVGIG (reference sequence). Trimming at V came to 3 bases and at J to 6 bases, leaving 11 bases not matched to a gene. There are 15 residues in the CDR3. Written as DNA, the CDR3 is TGTGCCTGGAGCAGGGACTTCGCGGGGGTCAATGAGCAGTTCTTC. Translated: CAWSRDFAGVNEQFF.

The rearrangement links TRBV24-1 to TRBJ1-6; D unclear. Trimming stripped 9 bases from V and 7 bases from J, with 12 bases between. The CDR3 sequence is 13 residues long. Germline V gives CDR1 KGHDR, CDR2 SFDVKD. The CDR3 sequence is CATAEGWNSPLHF. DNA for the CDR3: TGTGCCACCGCGGAGGGTTGGAATTCACCCCTCCACTTT.

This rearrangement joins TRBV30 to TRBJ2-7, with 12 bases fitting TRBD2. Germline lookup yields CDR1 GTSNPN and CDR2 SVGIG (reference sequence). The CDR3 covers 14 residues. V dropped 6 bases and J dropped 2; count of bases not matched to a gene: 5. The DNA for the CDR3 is TGTGCCTGTACGACTAGCGGGGGAACCTACGAGCAGTACTTC. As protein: CACTTSGGTYEQYF. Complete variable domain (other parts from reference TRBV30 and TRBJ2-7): SQTIHQWPATLVQPVGSPLSLECTVEGTSNPNLYWYRQAAGRGLQLLFYSVGIGQISSEVPQNLSASRPQDRQFILSSKKLLLSDSGFYLCACTTSGGTYEQYFGPGTRLTVT.

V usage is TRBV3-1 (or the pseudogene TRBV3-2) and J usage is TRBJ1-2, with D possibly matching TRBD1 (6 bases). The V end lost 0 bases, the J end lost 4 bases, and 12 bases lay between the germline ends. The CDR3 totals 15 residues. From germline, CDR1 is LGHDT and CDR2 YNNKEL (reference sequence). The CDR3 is CASSQEGGGSYGYTF. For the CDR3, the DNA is TGTGCCAGCAGCCAAGAAGGGGGGGGCTCCTATGGCTACACCTTC.

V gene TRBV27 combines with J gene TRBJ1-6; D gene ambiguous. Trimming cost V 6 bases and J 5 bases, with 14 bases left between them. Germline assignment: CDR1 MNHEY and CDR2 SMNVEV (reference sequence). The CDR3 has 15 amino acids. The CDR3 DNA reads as TGTGCCAGCAGGGGTTCTGGGCCGAATAATTCACCCCTCCACTTT. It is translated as CASRGSGPNNSPLHF.

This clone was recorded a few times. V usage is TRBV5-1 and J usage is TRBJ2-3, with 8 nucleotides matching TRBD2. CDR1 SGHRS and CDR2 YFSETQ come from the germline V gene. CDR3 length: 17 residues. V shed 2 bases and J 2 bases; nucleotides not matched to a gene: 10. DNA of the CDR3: TGCGCCAGCAGCTTCGGGGGTAGCGGGGCATCCACAGATACGCAGTATTTT. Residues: CASSFGGSGASTDTQYF.

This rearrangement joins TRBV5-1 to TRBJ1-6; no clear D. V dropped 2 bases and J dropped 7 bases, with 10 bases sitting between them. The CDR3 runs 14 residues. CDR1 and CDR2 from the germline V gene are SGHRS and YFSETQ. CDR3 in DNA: TGCGCCAGCAGCTTATCAGGAATCAATTCACCCCTCCACTTT. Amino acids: CASSLSGINSPLHF.

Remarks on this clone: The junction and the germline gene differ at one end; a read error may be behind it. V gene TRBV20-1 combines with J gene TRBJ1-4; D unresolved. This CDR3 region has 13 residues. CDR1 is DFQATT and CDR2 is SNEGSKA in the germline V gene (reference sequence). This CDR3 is CSASFTENGKLFF. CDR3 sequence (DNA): TGCAGTGCTAGTTTCACAGAAAATGGAAAACTGTTTTTT.

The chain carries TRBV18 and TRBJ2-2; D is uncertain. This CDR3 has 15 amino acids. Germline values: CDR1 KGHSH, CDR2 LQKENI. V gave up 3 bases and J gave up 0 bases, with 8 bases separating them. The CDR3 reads CASSPRHTNTGELFF. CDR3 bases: TGTGCCAGCTCACCGAGGCATACGAACACCGGGGAGCTGTTTTTT.

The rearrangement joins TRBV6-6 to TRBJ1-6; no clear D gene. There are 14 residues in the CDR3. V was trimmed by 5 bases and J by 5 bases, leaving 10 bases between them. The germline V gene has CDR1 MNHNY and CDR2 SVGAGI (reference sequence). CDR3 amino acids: CASSPSEDNSPLHF. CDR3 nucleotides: TGTGCCAGCAGTCCCTCTGAGGATAATTCACCCCTCCACTTT.

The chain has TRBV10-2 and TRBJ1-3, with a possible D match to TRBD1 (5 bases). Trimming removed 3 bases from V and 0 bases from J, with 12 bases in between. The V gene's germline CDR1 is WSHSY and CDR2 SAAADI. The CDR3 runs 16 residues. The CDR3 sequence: CASSDSGTGSGNTIYF. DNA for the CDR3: TGCGCCAGCAGTGACTCCGGGACTGGCTCTGGAAACACCATATATTTT.

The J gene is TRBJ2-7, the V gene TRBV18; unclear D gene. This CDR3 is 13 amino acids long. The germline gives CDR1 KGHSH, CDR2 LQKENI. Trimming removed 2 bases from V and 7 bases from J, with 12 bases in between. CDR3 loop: CASSPAPAIEQYF. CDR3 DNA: TGTGCCAGCTCACCAGCCCCCGCGATTGAGCAGTACTTC. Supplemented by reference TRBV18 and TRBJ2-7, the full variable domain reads NAGVMQNPRHLVRRRGQEARLRCSPMKGHSHVYWYRQLPEEGLKFMVYLQKENIIDESGMPKERFSAEFPKEGPSILRIQQVVRGDSAAYFCASSPAPAIEQYFGPGTRLTVT.

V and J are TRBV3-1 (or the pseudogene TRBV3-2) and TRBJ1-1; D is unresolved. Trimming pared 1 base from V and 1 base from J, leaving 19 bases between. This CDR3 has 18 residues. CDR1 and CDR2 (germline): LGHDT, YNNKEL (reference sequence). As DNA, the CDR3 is TGTGCCAGCAGCCAAGGTGTGGGAGGGTTCTCCGGGAACACTGAAGCTTTCTTT. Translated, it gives CASSQGVGGFSGNTEAFF.